Each of the 8 T cell receptor beta chains below was sequenced from the same sample in a study of blood T cell repertoires in COVID-19. This table comes from immunoSEQ multiplex PCR, and its TCRdb copy is limited to in-frame clones, with some not included. The sample holds some 89,000 clones, just under 90% seen once. Sequencing used peripheral blood. Receptors originate from a human donor in a cohort sampled during active COVID-19.

This clone was seen a handful of times. The genes are TRBV6-5 and TRBJ2-7, with D maybe TRBD1 (6 bases). Looked up from germline, CDR1 is MNHEY and CDR2 is SVGAGI. Trimming took off 6 bases at V and 3 bases at J, with 15 bases between the two ends. The CDR3 length is 14 residues. In DNA, the CDR3 is TGTGCCAGCAGCCCGCAGGGGAAGATCTACGAGCAGTACTTC. This sequence encodes CASSPQGKIYEQYF.

CDR3 in amino acids: CASSRTSGLGGQYF. The DNA for the CDR3 is TGTGCCAGCAGTCGGACTAGCGGTCTCGGCGGGCAGTACTTC. This chain uses TRBV27 with TRBJ2-7; 10 bases agree with TRBD2. The CDR3 has 14 residues. CDR1 is MNHEY, CDR2 SMNVEV, per germline (reference sequence). Unmatched junction bases numbered 10, after V lost 5 bases and J lost 9 bases.

V and J are TRBV2 and TRBJ1-1, with D perhaps matching TRBD1 (6 bases). Per the germline V gene, CDR1 is SNHLY and CDR2 is FYNNEI. V was shortened by 7 bases and J by 1 base, with 13 bases between the two germline ends. This CDR3 region has 14 residues. The CDR3 loop is CASMTGTPNTEAFF. The CDR3 bases are TGTGCCAGCATGACCGGGACACCGAACACTGAAGCTTTCTTT.

The rearrangement links TRBV6-1 to TRBJ2-1; D unclear. In germline, CDR1 is MNHNS, CDR2 SASEGT. Trimming pared 2 bases from V and 11 bases from J, leaving 13 bases between. This CDR3 is 13 amino acids long. In DNA, the CDR3 is TGTGCCAGCAGTGAATATCCTGCAGGTCAGCAGTTCTTC. It yields the protein CASSEYPAGQQFF.

CDR3 loop: CASSYGGSPLHF. As DNA, the CDR3 is TGTGCCAGCAGTTACGGGGGGTCACCCCTCCACTTT. V usage is TRBV3-1 (or the pseudogene TRBV3-2) and J usage is TRBJ1-6, with D tentatively TRBD1 (5 bases). This CDR3 has 12 residues. Deletions cut 6 bases from V and 10 bases from J, with 10 bases between. Germline V gives CDR1 LGHDT, CDR2 YNNKEL (reference sequence).

This chain connects TRBV5-1 to TRBJ2-7, with 8 nucleotides matching TRBD1. Germline V gene sequence: CDR1 SGHRS, CDR2 YFSETQ. V was pared by 5 bases and J by 3 bases, with 7 bases of the junction left unmatched. This CDR3 spans 14 amino acids. Here the CDR3 reads CASRWDRSNYEQYF. In DNA form, the CDR3 reads TGCGCCAGCAGATGGGACAGGTCGAACTACGAGCAGTACTTC.

The rearrangement uses TRBV10-3 and TRBJ1-1; D not certain. The V end lost 2 bases, the J end lost 4 bases, and 14 bases lay between the germline ends. This CDR3 is 15 amino acids long. Germline assignment: CDR1 ENHRY and CDR2 SYGVKD. CDR3 sequence reads: CAISEGEGIGTEAFF. The CDR3, as DNA: TGTGCCATCAGTGAGGGTGAGGGAATCGGCACTGAAGCTTTCTTT.

This chain links TRBV11-3 with TRBJ2-1; D may be TRBD2 (5 bases). CDR3 length equals 13 residues. Trimming left V 5 bases short and J 10 bases short, with 15 bases between. The germline CDR1 and CDR2 sequences are SGHNT and YENEEA. CDR3 nucleotide sequence: TGTGCCAGCAGCCCCGGGGTGGTCGGGGAGCAGTTCTTC. It yields the protein CASSPGVVGEQFF.